The 30 T cell receptor beta chains listed next were all sequenced from one sample in a study of blood T cell repertoires in COVID-19. Repertoires were generated with immunoSEQ multiplex PCR, while TCRdb's copy carries only in-frame clones and drops some. The table lists hundreds of thousands of clones, roughly nine tenths of them singletons. Sequenced sample: PBMCs or T cells enriched from blood (not recorded which). The receptors shown here come from a man under 40 who had recovered from COVID-19.

V gene TRBV7-8 combines with J gene TRBJ2-1; 7 positions match TRBD2. The CDR3 covers 15 residues. V shed 2 bases and J 8 bases; nucleotides not matched to a gene: 9. Germline loops: CDR1 SGHVS, CDR2 FQNEAQ. The CDR3 DNA sequence: TGTGCCAGCAGCTTAAGGCGGGAGTTTAACCATGAGCAGTTCTTC. As protein: CASSLRREFNHEQFF.

The rearrangement joins TRBV7-2 to TRBJ1-6, with 8 bases matching TRBD1. CDR1 SGHTA and CDR2 FQGNSA come from the germline V gene. This CDR3 region has 14 residues. With 5 bases clipped from V and 7 bases from J, the junction kept 4 bases outside the gene matches. CDR3 sequence reads: CASSGRDRNSPLHF. The CDR3 DNA follows: TGTGCCAGCAGCGGCCGGGACAGGAATTCACCCCTCCACTTT.

This chain uses TRBV13 with TRBJ2-5, with D possibly being TRBD1 (6 bases). Germline V gene sequence: CDR1 PRHDT, CDR2 FYEKMQ (reference sequence). V shed 5 bases and J shed 3 bases, with 13 bases lying between them. This CDR3 region has 14 residues. The DNA for the CDR3 is TGTGCCAGCAGCCCAAGACAGGAGGAAGAGACCCAGTACTTC. Translating it yields CASSPRQEEETQYF.

The CDR3 loop is CASSLGTSGNNEQFF. The CDR3 DNA is TGTGCCAGCAGCTTAGGGACTAGCGGAAACAATGAGCAGTTCTTC. The rearrangement uses TRBV7-9 and TRBJ2-1, with 10 bases matching TRBD2. Trimming cost V 1 base and J 5 bases; bases outside gene matches: 2. Germline V gene sequence: CDR1 SEHNR, CDR2 FQNEAQ (reference sequence). The CDR3 loop spans 15 amino acids.

The rearrangement links TRBV18 to TRBJ2-1; the match to TRBD2 covers 9 bases. V trimming: 1 base; J trimming: 8 bases; junction bases outside the gene matches: 6. There are 15 residues in the CDR3. The germline CDR1 and CDR2 sequences are KGHSH and LQKENI. The CDR3 region is CASSPLAGEGYEQFF. CDR3 DNA sequence: TGTGCCAGCTCACCACTAGCGGGAGAGGGGTATGAGCAGTTCTTC.

This chain joins TRBV7-8 and TRBJ2-7; 8 bases align to TRBD2. The CDR3 length is 14 residues. The germline gives CDR1 SGHVS, CDR2 FQNEAQ. V trimming: 4 bases; J trimming: 4 bases; junction bases outside the gene matches: 6. CDR3 sequence reads: CASSSRRLAYEQYF. For the CDR3, the DNA is TGTGCCAGCAGCTCGCGCCGACTAGCGTACGAGCAGTACTTC.

The chain is built from TRBV18 and TRBJ2-7, with D perhaps matching TRBD2 (6 bases). This CDR3 has 15 amino acids. Trimming took off 3 bases at V and 3 bases at J, with 15 bases between the two ends. Germline CDR1 is KGHSH and CDR2 is LQKENI. CDR3: CASSPRGRGLYEQYF. The DNA for the CDR3 is TGTGCCAGCTCACCCCGGGGTCGGGGACTCTACGAGCAGTACTTC.

This clone came up a few times. Here the CDR3 reads CASSVGLAGPQETQYF. The CDR3 DNA reads as TGTGCCAGCAGCGTAGGACTAGCGGGGCCCCAAGAGACCCAGTACTTC. The chain recombines TRBV7-2 with TRBJ2-5, with 12 positions matching TRBD2. J lost 1 base, V lost 5 bases, and 5 bases had no gene match. This CDR3 contains 16 residues. Germline V gives CDR1 SGHTA, CDR2 FQGNSA. Together with reference TRBV7-2 and TRBJ2-5, the CDR3 gives the full variable domain: GAGVSQSPSNKVTEKGKDVELRCDPISGHTALYWYRQSLGQGLEFLIYFQGNSAPDKSGLPSDRFSAERTGGSVSTLTIQRTQQEDSAVYLCASSVGLAGPQETQYFGPGTRLLVL.

This chain joins TRBV14 and TRBJ2-7; possible D gene TRBD1, 5 bases. The ends were cut back, 4 bases at V and 4 bases at J, with 14 bases in the middle. The CDR3 is 14 amino acids. The germline gives CDR1 SGHDN, CDR2 FVKESK. This CDR3 reads CASSPEQAPYEQYF. CDR3 nucleotides: TGTGCCAGCAGCCCCGAACAGGCCCCATACGAGCAGTACTTC.

This rearrangement joins TRBV10-3 to TRBJ1-4; possible D gene TRBD1, 6 bases. Deletions cut 4 bases from V and 6 bases from J, with 15 bases between. Germline CDR1 ENHRY, CDR2 SYGVKD. CDR3 length equals 15 residues. The chain's CDR3 is CAISGIQGPDEKLFF. CDR3 bases: TGTGCCATCAGTGGCATACAGGGTCCTGATGAAAAACTGTTTTTT.

V gene TRBV7-2 combines with J gene TRBJ1-2; D uncertain. The length of the CDR3 is 14 residues. The V gene's germline CDR1 is SGHTA and CDR2 FQGNSA. V lost 5 bases, J lost 3 bases, and 13 bases lay in between. Here the CDR3 reads CASSPWEADYGYTF. The CDR3 nucleotides read TGTGCCAGCAGCCCGTGGGAGGCGGACTATGGCTACACCTTC.

The chain has TRBV28 and TRBJ1-1; perhaps TRBD1 as D (6 bases). Germline CDR1 reads MDHEN; CDR2 reads SYDVKM. The V end lost 5 bases, the J end lost 0 bases, and 13 bases lay between the germline ends. CDR3 size: 15 residues. CDR3 amino acids: CASSPGGRMNTEAFF. DNA of the CDR3: TGTGCCAGCAGTCCCGGGGGGCGGATGAACACTGAAGCTTTCTTT.

This clone has a single count. The CDR3 loop reads CASRPQGYYGYTF. CDR3 in DNA: TGTGCCAGCAGACCACAGGGGTACTATGGCTACACCTTC. The chain recombines TRBV27 with TRBJ1-2; TRBD1 matches 7 bases. Per the germline V gene, CDR1 is MNHEY and CDR2 is SMNVEV (reference sequence). Germline trimming cut 6 bases from V and 3 bases from J; bases unmatched to any gene: 4. CDR3 length equals 13 residues.

The chain employs TRBV19 and TRBJ1-5, with a possible D match to TRBD1 (5 bases). CDR1 and CDR2 (germline): LNHDA, SQIVND (reference sequence). The CDR3 contains 11 residues. V was pared by 3 bases and J by 11 bases, with 8 bases between. CDR3 DNA: TGTGCCAGTAGTATTTGGGGCACCCAGCATTTT. Protein: CASSIWGTQHF.

This sequence joins TRBV5-1 and TRBJ2-1, with D possibly being TRBD2 (6 bases). The germline V gene has CDR1 SGHRS and CDR2 YFSETQ. CDR3 length: 14 residues. V dropped 4 bases and J dropped 1 base, with 9 bases sitting between them. CDR3 bases: TGCGCCAGCAGCGCCGGGGGTTCCTACAATGAGCAGTTCTTC. Translated: CASSAGGSYNEQFF.

The chain recombines TRBV27 with TRBJ1-1, with 7 nucleotides matching TRBD1. V lost 4 bases to trimming and J lost 4 bases; unmatched junction nucleotides: 6. The CDR3 is 14 residues long. The germline gives CDR1 MNHEY, CDR2 SMNVEV (reference sequence). In DNA form, the CDR3 reads TGTGCCAGCAGTTACACCCCAGGGGGCACTGAAGCTTTCTTT. Translating it yields CASSYTPGGTEAFF.

The CDR3 region is CASGGLQPQHF. In nucleotides, the CDR3 is TGTGCCAGCGGGGGCCTTCAGCCCCAGCATTTT. The chain is built from TRBV21-1 and TRBJ1-5; TRBD1 reflects the table's D call only, with no check against the DNA. TRBV21-1 is flagged as a pseudogene. The length of the CDR3 is 11 residues.

The chain joins TRBV28 to TRBJ1-5; D unclear. Per germline, CDR1 MDHEN and CDR2 SYDVKM. The CDR3 is 15 amino acids. V was cut by 2 bases and J by 3 bases, with 11 bases left in between. The CDR3 region is CASSLAKRVNQPQHF. DNA for the CDR3: TGTGCCAGCAGTTTAGCGAAGAGGGTCAATCAGCCCCAGCATTTT.

The J gene is TRBJ1-3, the V gene TRBV19; D remains unclear. The CDR3 extends over 15 amino acids. Trimming took 1 base from V and 0 from J, leaving 7 bases between them. Germline CDR1 reads LNHDA; CDR2 reads SQIVND (reference sequence). The CDR3 bases are TGTGCCAGTAGTATAGCGGAGAGCTCTGGAAACACCATATATTTT. It specifies CASSIAESSGNTIYF. The variable domain in full, completed from reference TRBV19 and TRBJ1-3, reads DGGITQSPKYLFRKEGQNVTLSCEQNLNHDAMYWYRQDPGQGLRLIYYSQIVNDFQKGDIAEGYSVSREKKESFPLTVTSAQKNPTAFYLCASSIAESSGNTIYFGEGSWLTVV.

The chain has TRBV5-5 and TRBJ2-5; D is uncertain. The CDR3 is 13 amino acids. Germline-derived CDR1 and CDR2 are SGHKS and YYEKEE (reference sequence). The V gene lost 1 base and the J gene lost 2 bases, with 6 bases spanning the gap. The CDR3 nucleotides are TGTGCCAGCAGCTTGTCCGGTCAAGAGACCCAGTACTTC. Amino acids: CASSLSGQETQYF. Full variable domain (rest looked up from reference TRBV5-5 and TRBJ2-5): DAGVTQSPTHLIKTRGQQVTLRCSPISGHKSVSWYQQVLGQGPQFIFQYYEKEERGRGNFPDRFSARQFPNYSSELNVNALLLGDSALYLCASSLSGQETQYFGPGTRLLVL.

The chain uses TRBV11-2 and TRBJ2-7; perhaps TRBD1 as D (6 bases). Germline CDR1 reads SGHAT; CDR2 reads FQNNGV. The V gene lost 6 bases and the J gene lost 6 bases, with 12 bases spanning the gap. CDR3 size: 12 residues. The DNA of the CDR3 is TGTGCCAGCAGTCACGGACAGCGCGAGCAGTACTTC. Protein product: CASSHGQREQYF.

The V call is TRBV5-6, the J call TRBJ1-3, with TRBD1 identical over 7 bases. This CDR3 has 12 residues. Germline CDR1 reads SGHDT; CDR2 reads YYEEEE. The ends lost 4 bases at V and 7 bases at J; junction bases unmatched: 2. The CDR3 region has the DNA TGTGCCAGCAGCGAGACAGGGAACACCATATATTTT. Translated, it gives CASSETGNTIYF. The whole variable domain, remainder taken from reference TRBV5-6 and TRBJ1-3, is DAGVTQSPTHLIKTRGQQVTLRCSPKSGHDTVSWYQQALGQGPQFIFQYYEEEERQRGNFPDRFSGHQFPNYSSELNVNALLLGDSALYLCASSETGNTIYFGEGSWLTVV.

The gene calls are TRBV29-1 and TRBJ1-1; D is uncertain. The CDR3 extends over 11 amino acids. Trimming cost V 5 bases and J 5 bases, with 9 bases left between them. Per germline, CDR1 SQVTM and CDR2 ANQGSEA. CDR3 nucleotide sequence: TGCAGCGTTTTGCCGGGGACTGAAGCTTTCTTT. Protein product: CSVLPGTEAFF.

The rearrangement joins TRBV27 to TRBJ2-7; perhaps TRBD1 as D (5 bases). CDR1 MNHEY and CDR2 SMNVEV come from the germline V gene (reference sequence). The CDR3 is made up of 13 amino acids. The ends were cut back, 2 bases at V and 6 bases at J, with 11 bases in the middle. Written as DNA, the CDR3 is TGTGCCAGCAGTTTACTAGGGGCCCGCGAGCAGTACTTC. This encodes CASSLLGAREQYF.

A single count supports this clone. The chain carries TRBV7-9 and TRBJ2-7, with 9 positions matching TRBD1. CDR3 length: 13 amino acids. The V segment lost 8 bases and the J segment 3 bases; nucleotides outside the gene matches: 5. Germline V lookup: CDR1 SEHNR, CDR2 FQNEAQ (reference sequence). The CDR3 DNA follows: TGTGCCAGCTCGGGACAGGGAGGCTACGAGCAGTACTTC. This sequence encodes CASSGQGGYEQYF.

V and J are TRBV7-2 and TRBJ1-2; D possibly corresponds to TRBD1 (5 bases). Germline V CDR1 and CDR2: SGHTA, FQGNSA. V lost 5 bases and J lost 1, with 11 bases in between. The CDR3 contains 14 residues. As DNA, the CDR3 is TGTGCCAGCAGCCGCCTTCAGGGTAACTATGGCTACACCTTC. Protein product: CASSRLQGNYGYTF.

The chain links TRBV6-4 to TRBJ2-2, with a possible D match to TRBD1 (7 bases). Per germline, CDR1 MRHNA and CDR2 SNTAGT. V was trimmed by 4 bases and J by 0 bases, leaving 21 bases between them. The CDR3 length is 19 residues. The CDR3 loop is CASSVAGGGGLANTGELFF. The CDR3 DNA reads as TGTGCCAGCAGTGTTGCAGGGGGAGGTGGCCTAGCGAACACCGGGGAGCTGTTTTTT.

The chain combines TRBV7-6 with TRBJ2-5; TRBD1 aligns across 7 bases. The J segment lost 5 bases and the V segment lost 5 bases, leaving 5 bases of the junction unmatched. The germline V gene encodes CDR1 SGHVS and CDR2 FNYEAQ. The CDR3 sequence is 13 residues long. The CDR3 bases are TGTGCCAGCAGCCTCCAGGGGGAGGAGACCCAGTACTTC. This sequence encodes CASSLQGEETQYF.

V is TRBV10-1 and J is TRBJ2-3; TRBD2 matches 9 bases. The CDR3 spans 14 residues. Per germline, CDR1 WNHNN and CDR2 SYGVQD (reference sequence). The V gene end was trimmed by 6 bases and the J gene end by 4 bases; junction bases not matched to a gene: 5. The CDR3 is CASSGGRAPDTQYF. CDR3 in DNA: TGCGCCAGCAGCGGCGGGAGGGCCCCAGATACGCAGTATTTT.

The chain employs TRBV7-3 and TRBJ2-1; D may be TRBD2 (6 bases). The CDR3 length is 15 residues. In germline, CDR1 is SGHTA, CDR2 FQGTGA. Trimming took 4 bases from V and 3 from J, leaving 13 bases between them. This chain's CDR3 is CASSSASAGYNEQFF. DNA for the CDR3: TGTGCCAGCAGCTCCGCTAGCGCCGGCTACAATGAGCAGTTCTTC.